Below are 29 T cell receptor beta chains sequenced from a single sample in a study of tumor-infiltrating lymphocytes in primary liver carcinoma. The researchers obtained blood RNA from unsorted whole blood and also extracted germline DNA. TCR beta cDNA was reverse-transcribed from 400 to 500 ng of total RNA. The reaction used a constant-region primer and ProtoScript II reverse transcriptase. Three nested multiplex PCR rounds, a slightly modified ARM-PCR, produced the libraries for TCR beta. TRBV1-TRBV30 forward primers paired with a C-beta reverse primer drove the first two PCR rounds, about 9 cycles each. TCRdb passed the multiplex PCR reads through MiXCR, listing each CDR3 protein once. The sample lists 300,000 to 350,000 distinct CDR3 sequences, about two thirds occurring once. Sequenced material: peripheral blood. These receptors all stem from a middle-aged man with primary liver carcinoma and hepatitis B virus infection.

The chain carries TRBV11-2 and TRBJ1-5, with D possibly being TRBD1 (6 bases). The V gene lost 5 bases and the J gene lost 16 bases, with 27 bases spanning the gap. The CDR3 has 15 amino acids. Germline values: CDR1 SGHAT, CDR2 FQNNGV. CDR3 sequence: CASSTRGGADQPRHF. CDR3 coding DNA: TGTGCCAGCAGCACCCGGGGGGGGGCAGATCAGCCCCGACATTTT. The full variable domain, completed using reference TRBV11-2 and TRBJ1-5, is EAGVAQSPRYKIIEKRQSVAFWCNPISGHATLYWYQQILGQGPKLLIQFQNNGVVDDSQLPKDRFSAERLKGVDSTLKIQPAKLEDSAVYLCASSTRGGADQPRHFGDGTRLSIL.

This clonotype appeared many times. The CDR3 coding sequence is TGTGCCAGCAGCTGGGCTAGCGGGAGATTGTACGAGCAGTACTTC. Protein: CASSWASGRLYEQYF. The rearrangement links TRBV6-5 to TRBJ2-7; 10 bases map to TRBD2. This CDR3 region has 15 residues. J was trimmed by 4 bases and V by 6 bases; bases with no gene match: 9. Per germline, CDR1 MNHEY and CDR2 SVGAGI.

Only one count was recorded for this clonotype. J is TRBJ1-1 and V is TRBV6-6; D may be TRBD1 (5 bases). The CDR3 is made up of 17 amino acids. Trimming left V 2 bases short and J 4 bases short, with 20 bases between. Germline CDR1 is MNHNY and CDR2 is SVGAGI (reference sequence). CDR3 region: CASSYLGGLKISTEAFF. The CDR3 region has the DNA TGTGCCAGCAGTTACCTCGGGGGACTTAAAATAAGCACTGAAGCTTTCTTT.

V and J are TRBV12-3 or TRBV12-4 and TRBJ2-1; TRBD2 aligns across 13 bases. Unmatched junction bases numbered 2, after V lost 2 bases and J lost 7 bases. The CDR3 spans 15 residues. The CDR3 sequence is CASSLLTSGRNEQFF. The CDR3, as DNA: TGTGCCAGCAGTTTATTGACTAGCGGGAGGAATGAGCAGTTCTTC.

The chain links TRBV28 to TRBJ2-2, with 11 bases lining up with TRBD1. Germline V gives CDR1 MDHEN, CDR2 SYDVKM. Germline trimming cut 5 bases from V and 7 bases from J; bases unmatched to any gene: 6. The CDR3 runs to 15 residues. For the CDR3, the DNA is TGTGCCAGCAGTGCCGGGACAGGGGGAATCGGGGAGCTGTTTTTT. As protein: CASSAGTGGIGELFF. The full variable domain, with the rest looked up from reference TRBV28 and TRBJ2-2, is DVKVTQSSRYLVKRTGEKVFLECVQDMDHENMFWYRQDPGLGLRLIYFSYDVKMKEKGDIPEGYSVSREKKERFSLILESASTNQTSMYLCASSAGTGGIGELFFGEGSRLTVL.

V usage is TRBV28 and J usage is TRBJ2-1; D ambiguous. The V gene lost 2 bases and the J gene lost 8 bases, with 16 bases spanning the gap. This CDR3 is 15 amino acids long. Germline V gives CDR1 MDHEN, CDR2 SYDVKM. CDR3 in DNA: TGTGCCAGCAGTTTAGGGCAGTCCTCGTGCGATGAGCAGTTCTTC. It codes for CASSLGQSSCDEQFF.

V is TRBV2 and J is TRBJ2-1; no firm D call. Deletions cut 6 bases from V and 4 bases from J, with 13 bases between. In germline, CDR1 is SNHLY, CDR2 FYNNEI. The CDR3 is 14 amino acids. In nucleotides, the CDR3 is TGTGCCAGCAGACCGGACGGTTATTACAATGAGCAGTTCTTC. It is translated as CASRPDGYYNEQFF. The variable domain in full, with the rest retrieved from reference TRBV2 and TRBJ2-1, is EPEVTQTPSHQVTQMGQEVILRCVPISNHLYFYWYRQILGQKVEFLVSFYNNEISEKSEIFDDQFSVERPDGSNFTLKIRSTKLEDSAMYFCASRPDGYYNEQFFGPGTRLTVL.

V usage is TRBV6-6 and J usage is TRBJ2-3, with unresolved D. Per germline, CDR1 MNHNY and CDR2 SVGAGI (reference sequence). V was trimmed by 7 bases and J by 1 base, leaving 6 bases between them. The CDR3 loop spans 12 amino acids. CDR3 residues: CASKGGTDTQYF. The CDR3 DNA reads TGTGCCAGCAAGGGTGGCACAGATACGCAGTATTTT.

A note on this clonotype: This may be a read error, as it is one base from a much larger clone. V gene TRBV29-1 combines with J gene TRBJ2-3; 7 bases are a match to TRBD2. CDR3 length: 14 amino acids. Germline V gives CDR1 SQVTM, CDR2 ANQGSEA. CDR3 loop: CSVVKAGSTETQYF. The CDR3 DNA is TGCAGCGTAGTTAAAGCGGGAAGCACAGAAACGCAGTATTTT.

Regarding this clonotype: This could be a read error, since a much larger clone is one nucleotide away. This chain's CDR3 is CASSPGTGKAGGRVYNEKFF. CDR3 nucleotides: TGTGCCAGCAGTCCCGGGACAGGGAAGGCGGGAGGCCGCGTCTACAATGAGAAGTTCTTC. The chain is built from TRBV6-2 or TRBV6-3 and TRBJ2-1, with D perhaps TRBD1 (9 bases). This CDR3 region has 20 residues. Germline CDR1 and CDR2: MNHEY and SVGEGT.

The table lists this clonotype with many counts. The CDR3 sequence: CASRAMETARGNEQFF. CDR3 nucleotide sequence: TGTGCCAGCAGGGCAATGGAGACTGCCCGGGGCAATGAGCAGTTCTTC. V gene TRBV12-3 or TRBV12-4 combines with J gene TRBJ2-1; a weak D match, TRBD2 (5 bases). V was clipped by 6 bases and J by 6 bases, with 21 bases between them. The CDR3 is 16 residues long.

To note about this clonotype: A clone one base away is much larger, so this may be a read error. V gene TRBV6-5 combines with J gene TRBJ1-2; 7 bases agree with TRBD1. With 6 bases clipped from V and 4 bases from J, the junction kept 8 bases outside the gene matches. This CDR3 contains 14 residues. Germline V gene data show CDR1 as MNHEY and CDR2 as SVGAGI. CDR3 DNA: TGTGCCAGCAGGCCCGGGACAGCAAGCTATGGCTACACCTTC. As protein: CASRPGTASYGYTF.

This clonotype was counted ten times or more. In nucleotides, the CDR3 is TGTGCCAGCAGGTCGACAGATAGCAATCAGCCCCAGCATTTT. Translating it yields CASRSTDSNQPQHF. The rearrangement uses TRBV12-3 or TRBV12-4 and TRBJ1-5; possible D gene TRBD1, 5 bases. V dropped 6 bases and J dropped 0 bases, with 9 bases sitting between them. The CDR3 is 14 amino acids.

The CDR3 coding sequence is TGCGCCAGCAGCTTGGGCTCGGGGGCTGAGACCCAGTTCTTC. Residues: CASSLGSGAETQFF. This chain connects TRBV5-1 to TRBJ2-5; the D call may be TRBD1 or TRBD2 (6 bases each). The tail of the sequence fits TRBJ2-1 better, so the J call may be wrong. Germline CDR1 and CDR2: SGHRS and YFSETQ. The CDR3 contains 14 residues.

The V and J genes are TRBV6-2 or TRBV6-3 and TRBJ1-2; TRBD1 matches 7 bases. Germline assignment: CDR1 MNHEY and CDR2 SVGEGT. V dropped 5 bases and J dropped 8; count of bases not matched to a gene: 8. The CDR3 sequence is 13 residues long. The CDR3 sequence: CASSKQGREGYTF. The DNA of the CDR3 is TGTGCCAGCAGTAAACAGGGGCGAGAGGGCTACACCTTC.

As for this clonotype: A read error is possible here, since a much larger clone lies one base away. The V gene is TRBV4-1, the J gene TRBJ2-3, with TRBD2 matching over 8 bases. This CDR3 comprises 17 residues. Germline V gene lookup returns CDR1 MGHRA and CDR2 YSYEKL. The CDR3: CAISQEPPSGSTDTQYF. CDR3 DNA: TGCGCCATCAGCCAAGAACCCCCTAGCGGGAGCACAGATACGCAGTATTTT.

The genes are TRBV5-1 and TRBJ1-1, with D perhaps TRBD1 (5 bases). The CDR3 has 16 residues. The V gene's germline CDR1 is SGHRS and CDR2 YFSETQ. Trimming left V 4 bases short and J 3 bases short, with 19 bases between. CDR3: CASSIISTRGDTEAFF. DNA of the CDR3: TGCGCCAGCAGCATAATATCAACCCGGGGGGACACTGAAGCTTTCTTT.

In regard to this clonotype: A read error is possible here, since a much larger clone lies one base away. CDR3 amino acids: CASSPQLAGCEQYF. The CDR3 nucleotides read TGCGCCAGCAGCCCCCAGCTAGCGGGGTGCGAGCAGTACTTC. The chain carries TRBV4-1 and TRBJ2-7; 9 nucleotides line up with TRBD2. V was clipped by 4 bases and J by 6 bases; unmatched bases: 7. Germline V gene lookup returns CDR1 MGHRA and CDR2 YSYEKL. The CDR3 loop spans 14 amino acids.

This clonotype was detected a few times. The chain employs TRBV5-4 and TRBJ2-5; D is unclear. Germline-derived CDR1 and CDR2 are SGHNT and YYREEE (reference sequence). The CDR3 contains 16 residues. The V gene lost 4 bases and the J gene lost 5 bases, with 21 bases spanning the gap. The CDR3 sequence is CASSRQTAWGRETQYF. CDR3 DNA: TGTGCCAGCAGCCGTCAGACCGCTTGGGGTAGGGAGACCCAGTACTTC. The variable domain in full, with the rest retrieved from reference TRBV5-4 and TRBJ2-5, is ETGVTQSPTHLIKTRGQQVTLRCSSQSGHNTVSWYQQALGQGPQFIFQYYREEENGRGNFPPRFSGLQFPNYSSELNVNALELDDSALYLCASSRQTAWGRETQYFGPGTRLLVL.

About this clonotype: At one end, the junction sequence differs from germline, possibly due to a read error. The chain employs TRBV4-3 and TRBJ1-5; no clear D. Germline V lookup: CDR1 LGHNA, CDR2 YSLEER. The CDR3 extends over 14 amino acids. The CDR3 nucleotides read TGCGCCAGCAGACAAGTCATCGGAAATCAACCCCAGCATTTT. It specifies CASRQVIGNQPQHF.

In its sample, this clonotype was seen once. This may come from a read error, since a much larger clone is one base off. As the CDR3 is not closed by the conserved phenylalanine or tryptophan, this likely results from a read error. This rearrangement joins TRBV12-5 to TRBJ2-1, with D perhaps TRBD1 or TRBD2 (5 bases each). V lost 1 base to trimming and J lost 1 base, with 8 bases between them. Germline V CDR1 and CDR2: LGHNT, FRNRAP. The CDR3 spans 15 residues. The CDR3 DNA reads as TGTGCTAGTGGTTTGGCGGGGCCTTCCTACAATGAGCAGTTCTCC. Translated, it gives CASGLAGPSYNEQFS.

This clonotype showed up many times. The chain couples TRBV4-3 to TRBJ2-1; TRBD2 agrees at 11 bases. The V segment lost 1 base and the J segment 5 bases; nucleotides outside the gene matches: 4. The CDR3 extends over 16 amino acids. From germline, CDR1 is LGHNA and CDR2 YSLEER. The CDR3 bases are TGCGCCAGCAGCCAAGTTACTAGCGGGAGCAACAATGAGCAGTTCTTC. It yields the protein CASSQVTSGSNNEQFF.

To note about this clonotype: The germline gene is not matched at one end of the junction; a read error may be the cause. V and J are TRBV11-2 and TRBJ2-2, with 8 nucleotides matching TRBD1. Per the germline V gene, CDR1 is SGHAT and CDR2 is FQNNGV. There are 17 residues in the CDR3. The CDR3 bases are TGTGCCAGCAACTTATTCGACAGGGGCGCGAACAACGGGGAGCTGTTTTTT. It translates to CASNLFDRGANNGELFF.

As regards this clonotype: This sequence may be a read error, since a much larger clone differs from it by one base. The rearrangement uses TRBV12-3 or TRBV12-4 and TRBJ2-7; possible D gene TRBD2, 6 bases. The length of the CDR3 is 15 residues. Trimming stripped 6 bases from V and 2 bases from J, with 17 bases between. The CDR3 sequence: CASSLHQGGTYEQYF. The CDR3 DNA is TGTGCCAGCAGCTTGCACCAGGGAGGCACCTACGAGCAGTACTTC.

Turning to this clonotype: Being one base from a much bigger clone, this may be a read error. CDR3 protein: CAGSRLGVLNEQFF. In DNA form, the CDR3 reads TGTGCCGGCAGCCGACTAGGGGTCTTAAATGAGCAGTTCTTC. The chain carries TRBV6-5 and TRBJ2-1, with D maybe TRBD2 (6 bases). This CDR3 is built from 14 residues. Looked up from germline, CDR1 is MNHEY and CDR2 is SVGAGI.

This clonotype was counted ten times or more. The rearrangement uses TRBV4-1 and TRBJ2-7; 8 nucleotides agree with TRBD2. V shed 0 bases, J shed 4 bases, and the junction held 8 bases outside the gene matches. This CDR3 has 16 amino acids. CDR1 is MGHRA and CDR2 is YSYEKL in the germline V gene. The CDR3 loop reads CASSQDSGIGEYEQYF. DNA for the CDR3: TGCGCCAGCAGCCAAGATAGCGGGATTGGGGAATACGAGCAGTACTTC.

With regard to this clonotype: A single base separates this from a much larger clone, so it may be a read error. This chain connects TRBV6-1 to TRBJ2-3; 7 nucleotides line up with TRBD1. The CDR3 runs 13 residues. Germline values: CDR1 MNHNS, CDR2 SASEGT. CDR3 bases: TGTGTCAGCAGTCAACAGGGGACAGATACGCAGTATTTT. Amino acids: CVSSQQGTDTQYF.

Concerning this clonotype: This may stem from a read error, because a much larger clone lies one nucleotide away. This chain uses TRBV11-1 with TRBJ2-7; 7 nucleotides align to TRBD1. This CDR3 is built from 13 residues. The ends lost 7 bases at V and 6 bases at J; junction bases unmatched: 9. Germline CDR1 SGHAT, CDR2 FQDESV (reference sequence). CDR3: CASNPGAGGEQYF. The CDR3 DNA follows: TGTGCCAGCAACCCCGGGGCAGGGGGCGAGCAGTACTTC. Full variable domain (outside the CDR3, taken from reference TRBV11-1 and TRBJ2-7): EAEVAQSPRYKITEKSQAVAFWCDPISGHATLYWYRQILGQGPELLVQFQDESVVDDSQLPKDRFSAERLKGVDSTLKIQPAELGDSAMYLCASNPGAGGEQYFGPGTRLTVT.

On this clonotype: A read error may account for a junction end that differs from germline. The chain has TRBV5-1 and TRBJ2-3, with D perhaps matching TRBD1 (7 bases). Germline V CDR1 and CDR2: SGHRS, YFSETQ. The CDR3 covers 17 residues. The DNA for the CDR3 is TGCGCCGGCAGCTTGTGGGGGGACAGCAGCTCGACAGATACGCAGTATTTT. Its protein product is CAGSLWGDSSSTDTQYF.